This T cell receptor (beta chain) comes out of a study of early T cells in non-severe SARS-CoV-2 infection. Across the study: Sequencing of bulk RNA from unsorted whole blood was done, without chain pairing.

In the library, individual cDNA molecules carried attached unique molecular identifiers. TCRdb ran MiXCR on the 5' RACE reads and lists one entry per CDR3 protein. The data show 60,000 to 90,000 distinct CDR3 sequences, with about 15% seen just once and approximately 2.9% held by the top ten. Trimming took 4 bases from V and 2 from J, leaving 9 bases between them. This CDR3 spans 14 amino acids. From germline, CDR1 is LGHDT and CDR2 YNNKEL (reference sequence). The genes are TRBV3-1 and TRBJ1-5; unclear D gene. Sample: whole blood. This receptor was taken from an adult who was a healthcare worker with PCR-confirmed SARS-CoV-2 infection or an uninfected control (not recorded which). The CDR3 coding sequence is TGTGCCAGCAGCCCACAGACTCGCAATCAGCCCCAGCATTTT. This translates into CASSPQTRNQPQHF.